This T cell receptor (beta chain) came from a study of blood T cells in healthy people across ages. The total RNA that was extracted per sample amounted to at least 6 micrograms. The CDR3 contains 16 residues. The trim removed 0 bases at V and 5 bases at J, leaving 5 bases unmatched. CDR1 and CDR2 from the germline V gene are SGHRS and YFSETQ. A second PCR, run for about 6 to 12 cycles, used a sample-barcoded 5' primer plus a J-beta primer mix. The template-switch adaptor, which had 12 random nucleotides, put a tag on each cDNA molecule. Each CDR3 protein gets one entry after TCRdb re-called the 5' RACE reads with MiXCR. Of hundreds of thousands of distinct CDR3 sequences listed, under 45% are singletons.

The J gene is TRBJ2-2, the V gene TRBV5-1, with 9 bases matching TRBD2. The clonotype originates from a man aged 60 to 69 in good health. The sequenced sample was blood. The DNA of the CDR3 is TGCGCCAGCAGCTTGGATCGCGGGGGGGATACCGGGGAGCTGTTTTTT. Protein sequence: CASSLDRGGDTGELFF.